Following are 19 T cell receptor beta chains from one sample sequenced in a study of cytomegalovirus exposure and HLA in healthy donors. The PCR employed 60 Vbeta primers together with 13 Jbeta primers. Sequenced by immunoSEQ multiplex PCR; TCRdb stores in-frame clones only, minus some. The table includes about 90,000 clones, 65% to 75% detected once. Material: PBMCs. These receptors were taken from a man under 40 in good health and CMV-seronegative.

About this clone itself: The same CDR3 can be traced to other DNA sequences in this sample. The chain joins TRBV2 to TRBJ1-1; D gene uncertain. Germline-derived CDR1 and CDR2 are SNHLY and FYNNEI. Trimming stripped 3 bases from V and 0 bases from J, with 5 bases between. The CDR3 consists of 13 residues. In DNA, the CDR3 is TGTGCCAGCAGTGACGGAGTGAACACTGAAGCTTTCTTT. This sequence encodes CASSDGVNTEAFF.

The genes are TRBV14 and TRBJ1-2; D remains unclear. Between the trimmed V and J ends, which lost 3 bases and 4 bases, there was a span of 12 bases. Germline-derived CDR1 and CDR2 are SGHDN and FVKESK. The CDR3 consists of 14 residues. Here the CDR3 reads CASSQEAGVYGYTF. Written as DNA, the CDR3 is TGTGCCAGCAGCCAGGAAGCCGGAGTCTATGGCTACACCTTC.

This clone was found a few times. The chain joins TRBV27 to TRBJ1-2; D is uncertain. The CDR3 extends over 13 amino acids. V shed 2 bases and J shed 4 bases, with 8 bases lying between them. Germline-derived CDR1 and CDR2 are MNHEY and SMNVEV (reference sequence). CDR3 residues: CASSLGAPYGYTF. Here the CDR3 DNA reads TGTGCCAGCAGTTTAGGAGCGCCCTATGGCTACACCTTC.

This chain joins TRBV27 and TRBJ1-4; 7 bases align to TRBD1. The V gene's germline CDR1 is MNHEY and CDR2 SMNVEV (reference sequence). The CDR3 runs to 14 residues. The V segment lost 8 bases and the J segment 8 bases; nucleotides outside the gene matches: 11. The CDR3 is CASGPKGAYEKLFF. The CDR3 bases are TGTGCCAGCGGCCCCAAGGGGGCGTACGAAAAACTGTTTTTT.

The chain has TRBV7-8 and TRBJ2-3; 7 bases map to TRBD2. The V gene's germline CDR1 is SGHVS and CDR2 FQNEAQ. Trimming at V came to 1 base and at J to 2 bases, leaving 9 bases not matched to a gene. The CDR3 has 17 residues. The CDR3, as DNA: TGTGCCAGCAGCTTAGTTCCTAGCGGTACCACCACAGATACGCAGTATTTT. Translated: CASSLVPSGTTTDTQYF.

The sample holds one count of this clone. CDR3 in amino acids: CASKRRNEQYF. The CDR3 DNA is TGTGCCAGCAAGAGGCGCAACGAGCAGTACTTC. The rearrangement links TRBV28 to TRBJ2-7; D not certain. CDR3 size: 11 residues. CDR1 and CDR2 from the germline V gene are MDHEN and SYDVKM. V lost 7 bases and J 5 bases, leaving 9 bases between the germline ends.

This chain links TRBV2 with TRBJ1-2; perhaps TRBD1 as D (6 bases). V lost 6 bases and J 8 bases, leaving 13 bases between the germline ends. Germline loops: CDR1 SNHLY, CDR2 FYNNEI. This CDR3 spans 12 amino acids. The CDR3 sequence is CASRYRAQGYTF. Written as DNA, the CDR3 is TGTGCCAGCAGATACAGGGCGCAGGGCTACACCTTC.

The chain is built from TRBV28 and TRBJ2-7; a weak D match, TRBD2 (5 bases). Trimming stripped 5 bases from V and 4 bases from J, with 18 bases between. Germline V gives CDR1 MDHEN, CDR2 SYDVKM. CDR3 size: 15 residues. For the CDR3, the DNA is TGTGCCAGCAGTACGGTGGAGACTATTGGATACGAGCAGTACTTC. Protein product: CASSTVETIGYEQYF.

The J gene is TRBJ1-2, the V gene TRBV9; TRBD1 might be the D (5 bases). Trimming took 2 bases from V and 4 from J, leaving 9 bases between them. CDR1 SGDLS and CDR2 YYNGEE come from the germline V gene. The CDR3 sequence is 13 residues long. CDR3 protein: CASSVEGLYGYTF. CDR3 nucleotides: TGTGCCAGCAGCGTGGAGGGACTCTATGGCTACACCTTC.

V gene TRBV30 combines with J gene TRBJ1-1; maybe TRBD1 (5 bases). Trimming removed 1 base at V and 0 bases at J, with 6 bases between. Germline assignment: CDR1 GTSNPN and CDR2 SVGIG (reference sequence). This CDR3 is built from 13 residues. The CDR3 loop reads CAWSGQMNTEAFF. The CDR3 coding sequence is TGTGCCTGGAGTGGACAGATGAACACTGAAGCTTTCTTT.

The genes are TRBV27 and TRBJ1-2; D is possibly TRBD1 (5 bases). Trimming took off 6 bases at V and 8 bases at J, with 19 bases between the two ends. In germline, CDR1 is MNHEY, CDR2 SMNVEV (reference sequence). This CDR3 contains 14 residues. The CDR3 sequence is CASRTQGRYEGYTF. CDR3 DNA sequence: TGTGCCAGCAGGACCCAGGGCAGATACGAGGGCTACACCTTC.

The gene calls are TRBV27 and TRBJ2-7; D possibly corresponds to TRBD1 (6 bases). The V and J ends lost 4 bases and 7 bases respectively, with 11 bases between them. Germline V gene lookup returns CDR1 MNHEY and CDR2 SMNVEV (reference sequence). CDR3 length: 12 amino acids. The CDR3: CASSSDRREQYF. CDR3 DNA: TGTGCCAGCAGTTCGGACAGAAGGGAGCAGTACTTC.

This clone was counted a few times. The chain is built from TRBV7-9 and TRBJ2-7, with unresolved D. Between the trimmed V and J ends, which lost 5 bases and 2 bases, there was a span of 19 bases. Looked up from germline, CDR1 is SEHNR and CDR2 is FQNEAQ (reference sequence). The CDR3 consists of 16 residues. The CDR3 protein is CASSRTLGTQTYEQYF. The CDR3 DNA sequence: TGTGCCAGCAGCCGCACGTTGGGCACACAGACCTACGAGCAGTACTTC.

The CDR3 DNA follows: TGTGCCAGCAGTGAATCCGGGACCGGGAGGGAGCAGTACTTC. Protein product: CASSESGTGREQYF. The rearrangement joins TRBV2 to TRBJ2-7; 7 bases line up with TRBD2. CDR3 length equals 14 residues. V trimming: 2 bases; J trimming: 7 bases; junction bases outside the gene matches: 8. Germline V gives CDR1 SNHLY, CDR2 FYNNEI.

This clone occurred once. This sequence joins TRBV5-1 and TRBJ2-1, with 8 bases matching TRBD2. This CDR3 is built from 14 residues. The V gene end was trimmed by 5 bases and the J gene end by 1 base; junction bases not matched to a gene: 2. From germline, CDR1 is SGHRS and CDR2 YFSETQ. The CDR3 bases are TGCGCCAGCAGGCGGGGGGAGTCCTACAATGAGCAGTTCTTC. Translation: CASRRGESYNEQFF.

The chain couples TRBV4-3 to TRBJ2-5; 10 bases align to TRBD2. This CDR3 spans 16 amino acids. Germline V CDR1 and CDR2: LGHNA, YSLEER. With V trimmed by 0 bases and J by 2 bases, 3 bases remained unmatched. The CDR3 DNA follows: TGCGCCAGCAGCCAAGATTCTAGCGGGGGACAAGAGACCCAGTACTTC. Protein product: CASSQDSSGGQETQYF.

The chain has TRBV15 and TRBJ1-1; perhaps TRBD1 as D (5 bases). The CDR3 is 11 amino acids. V was shortened by 6 bases and J by 5 bases, with 7 bases between the two germline ends. The germline V gene encodes CDR1 LNHNV and CDR2 YYDKDF (reference sequence). The CDR3 spells CATRKGTEAFF. The CDR3, as DNA: TGTGCCACCAGGAAGGGGACTGAAGCTTTCTTT.

This chain links TRBV7-3 with TRBJ1-1; 7 nucleotides align to TRBD1. Germline CDR1 and CDR2: SGHTA and FQGTGA. This CDR3 has 14 amino acids. The J segment lost 5 bases and the V segment lost 5 bases, leaving 8 bases of the junction unmatched. In nucleotides, the CDR3 is TGTGCCAGCAGCCCGGACAGGTATGAGACTGAAGCTTTCTTT. This translates into CASSPDRYETEAFF.

The rearrangement joins TRBV12-5 to TRBJ2-1; TRBD1 matches at 8 bases. V was clipped by 7 bases and J by 5 bases; unmatched bases: 13. The CDR3 has 16 residues. Germline assignment: CDR1 LGHNT and CDR2 FRNRAP. CDR3 protein: CASAYPPGQGNNEQFF. The CDR3 DNA follows: TGTGCTAGTGCCTATCCGCCAGGACAGGGCAACAATGAGCAGTTCTTC.